Listed here are 14 T cell receptor beta chains from one sample, sequenced in a study of T-cell memory formation after mild COVID-19. From the 5' RACE reads, TCRdb called clonotypes with MiXCR, one entry per CDR3 protein. The data show more than 250,000 distinct CDR3 sequences, approximately 16% seen once. Sequenced input: PBMCs or a T cell subset sorted from them (not recorded which). The origin of the receptors is a man between 18 and 29 years old who had mild COVID-19 (a few samples of this study predate the infection). Cell type and time point are not known.

The rearrangement joins TRBV7-2 to TRBJ1-4, with D perhaps TRBD1 (5 bases). V lost 4 bases and J 11 bases, leaving 14 bases between the germline ends. CDR3 size: 13 residues. Germline CDR1 is SGHTA and CDR2 is FQGNSA. The CDR3 region has the DNA TGTGCCAGCAGCTCCGGGCGCGAGGGGAAACTGTTTTTT. It yields the protein CASSSGREGKLFF.

This clonotype came up a few times. The chain employs TRBV7-9 and TRBJ1-1; tentative D call: TRBD1 (5 bases). In germline, CDR1 is SEHNR, CDR2 FQNEAQ (reference sequence). Trimming shortened V by 0 bases and J by 7 bases, and 9 bases separated the two germline ends. The CDR3 runs to 13 residues. CDR3 loop: CASSLAGEGEAFF. In DNA form, the CDR3 reads TGTGCCAGCAGCTTAGCAGGGGAAGGTGAAGCTTTCTTT. Using reference TRBV7-9 and TRBJ1-1 for the parts outside the CDR3, the full variable domain is DTGVSQNPRHKITKRGQNVTFRCDPISEHNRLYWYRQTLGQGPEFLTYFQNEAQLEKSRLLSDRFSAERPKGSFSTLEIQRTEQGDSAMYLCASSLAGEGEAFFGQGTRLTVV.

On this clonotype itself: The junction departs from germline at one end; a sequencing error may be responsible. The chain is built from TRBV11-2 and TRBJ2-7; D gene ambiguous. Germline CDR1 reads SGHAT; CDR2 reads FQNNGV. The CDR3 is made up of 13 amino acids. CDR3 nucleotides: TGTGCCAGCAGCCTAGATGCCGTCTCGGAGCAGTACTTC. This sequence encodes CASSLDAVSEQYF.

V and J are TRBV6-1 and TRBJ2-7; D is undetermined. This CDR3 is 14 amino acids long. V was pared by 4 bases and J by 4 bases, with 14 bases between. Germline loops: CDR1 MNHNS, CDR2 SASEGT. The CDR3 spells CASSAFEQSYEQYV. DNA for the CDR3: TGTGCCAGCAGTGCCTTCGAGCAGTCTTACGAGCAGTACGTC.

The table lists this clonotype with a few counts. V gene TRBV3-1 combines with J gene TRBJ2-7; 12 positions agree with TRBD2. CDR1 is LGHDT and CDR2 is YNNKEL in the germline V gene (reference sequence). Trimming removed 0 bases from V and 11 bases from J; junction bases left unmatched: 8. CDR3 size: 15 residues. CDR3 residues: CASSQDRASGGAEYF. CDR3 in DNA: TGTGCCAGCAGCCAAGATCGGGCTAGCGGGGGGGCGGAGTACTTC.

A few counts support this clonotype. V is TRBV24-1 and J is TRBJ2-3; D not certain. V was cut by 2 bases and J by 5 bases, with 10 bases left in between. Looked up from germline, CDR1 is KGHDR and CDR2 is SFDVKD. The CDR3 loop spans 14 amino acids. The CDR3 DNA reads TGTGCCACCAGTGATTCAAGTACGGGAGATACGCAGTATTTT. Translation gives CATSDSSTGDTQYF.

Only a few counts were recorded for this clonotype. The CDR3 DNA reads TGCAGTGCTAGAGATCAGGGGTCCTATGGCTACACCTTC. It is translated as CSARDQGSYGYTF. The rearrangement uses TRBV20-1 and TRBJ1-2; tentatively, D is TRBD1 (6 bases). Germline values: CDR1 DFQATT, CDR2 SNEGSKA (reference sequence). V was pared by 0 bases and J by 4 bases, with 9 bases between. This CDR3 has 13 residues.

This clonotype was detected only a few times. The V call is TRBV6-5, the J call TRBJ2-1; D is unresolved. Germline lookup yields CDR1 MNHEY and CDR2 SVGAGI. The V end was cut by 7 bases, the J end by 8 bases, with 9 bases between. The CDR3 runs to 11 residues. As DNA, the CDR3 is TGTGCCAGCACCTCGGGCGATGAGCAGTTCTTC. Its protein product is CASTSGDEQFF.

This clonotype has more than one count but fewer than ten. The V call is TRBV11-2, the J call TRBJ2-2, with no clear D. Germline-derived CDR1 and CDR2 are SGHAT and FQNNGV. The CDR3 consists of 13 residues. V gave up 5 bases and J gave up 6 bases, with 10 bases separating them. This CDR3 reads CASSLLVSGELFF. The CDR3, as DNA: TGTGCCAGCAGCCTTCTGGTGTCCGGGGAGCTGTTTTTT.

This clonotype was detected a few times. CDR3 DNA sequence: TGTGCCAGCAGTGAATGGGTTAATGCCAAAAACATTCAGTACTTC. Its translation is CASSEWVNAKNIQYF. The chain uses TRBV2 and TRBJ2-4; D is ambiguous. The V end was cut by 2 bases, the J end by 1 base, with 9 bases between. This CDR3 spans 15 amino acids. Germline loops: CDR1 SNHLY, CDR2 FYNNEI.

This clonotype was found a few times. The CDR3 loop is CASSYSIYEQFF. The DNA of the CDR3 is TGTGCCAGCAGTTACTCGATCTATGAGCAGTTCTTC. The chain combines TRBV6-2 or TRBV6-3 with TRBJ2-1, with no clear D. V was clipped by 0 bases and J by 8 bases, with 5 bases between them. This CDR3 is built from 12 residues. The germline V gene encodes CDR1 MNHEY and CDR2 SVGEGT.

The table lists this clonotype with a few counts. The chain links TRBV12-3 or TRBV12-4 to TRBJ2-2, with D perhaps assigned TRBD1 or TRBD2 (5 bases each). The CDR3 consists of 13 residues. Trimming left V 11 bases short and J 4 bases short, with 14 bases between. The chain's CDR3 is CAEGWDITGELFF. CDR3 sequence (DNA): TGTGCCGAGGGGTGGGATATCACCGGGGAGCTGTTTTTT.

The V call is TRBV4-1, the J call TRBJ1-2; D remains ambiguous. Trimming left V 3 bases short and J 8 bases short, with 10 bases between. CDR1 is MGHRA, CDR2 YSYEKL, per germline. This CDR3 is built from 12 residues. CDR3 amino acids: CASSQMSSGYTF. The CDR3 region has the DNA TGCGCCAGCAGCCAGATGAGCTCGGGCTACACCTTC.

The chain is built from TRBV3-1 and TRBJ2-7, with 12 positions matching TRBD1. The J segment lost 5 bases and the V segment lost 0 bases, leaving 5 bases of the junction unmatched. The CDR3 consists of 16 residues. Germline V CDR1 and CDR2: LGHDT, YNNKEL (reference sequence). The DNA for the CDR3 is TGTGCCAGCAGCCAAGATGCCGGGACAGGGGGCCACGAGCAGTACTTC. The encoded protein is CASSQDAGTGGHEQYF.